This T cell receptor beta chain derives from a study of control samples from healthy donors and cancer patients. Method: immunoSEQ multiplex PCR; TCRdb's copy keeps in-frame clones and lacks some. The sample has approximately 210,000 clones, roughly nine tenths seen once. The V gene lost 3 bases and the J gene lost 3 bases, with 9 bases spanning the gap. From germline, CDR1 is SGHRS and CDR2 YFSETQ. The CDR3 is made up of 13 amino acids. This rearrangement joins TRBV5-1 to TRBJ1-1; D gene uncertain. This sequence originates from a man younger than 40 in good health. Sequenced material: blood. CDR3 residues: CASSWRRDTEAFF. The CDR3 bases are TGCGCCAGCAGCTGGAGGCGGGACACTGAAGCTTTCTTT.